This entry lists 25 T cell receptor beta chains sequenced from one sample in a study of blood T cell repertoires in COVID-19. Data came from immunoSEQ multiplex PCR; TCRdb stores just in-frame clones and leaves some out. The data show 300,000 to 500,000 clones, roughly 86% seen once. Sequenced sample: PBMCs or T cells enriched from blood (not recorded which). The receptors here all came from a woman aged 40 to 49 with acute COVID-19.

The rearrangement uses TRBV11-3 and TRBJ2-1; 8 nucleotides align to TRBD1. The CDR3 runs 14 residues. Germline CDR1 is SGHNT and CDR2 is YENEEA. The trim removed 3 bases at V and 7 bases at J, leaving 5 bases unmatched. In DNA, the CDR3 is TGTGCCAGCAGCTTGAGACAGGGGATAAATGAGCAGTTCTTC. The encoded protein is CASSLRQGINEQFF.

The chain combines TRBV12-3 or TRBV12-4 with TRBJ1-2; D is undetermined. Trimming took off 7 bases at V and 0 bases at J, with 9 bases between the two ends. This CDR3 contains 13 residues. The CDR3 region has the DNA TGTGCCAGCACATTCCCTACTAACTATGGCTACACCTTC. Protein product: CASTFPTNYGYTF.

In nucleotides, the CDR3 is TGTGCCAGCAGTTGGCCCCCCCGGACAGGGGACTACGAGCAGTACTTC. Amino acids: CASSWPPRTGDYEQYF. The chain is built from TRBV6-5 and TRBJ2-7; 9 positions match TRBD1. The J segment lost 3 bases and the V segment lost 4 bases, leaving 10 bases of the junction unmatched. The CDR3 has 16 residues. Germline values: CDR1 MNHEY, CDR2 SVGAGI.

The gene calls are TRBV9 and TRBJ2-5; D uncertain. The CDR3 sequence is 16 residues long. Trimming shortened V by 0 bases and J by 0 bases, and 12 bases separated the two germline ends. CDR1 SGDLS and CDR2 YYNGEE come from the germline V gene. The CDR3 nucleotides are TGTGCCAGCAGCGTAGACTTTGGAGAAAACCAAGAGACCCAGTACTTC. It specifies CASSVDFGENQETQYF. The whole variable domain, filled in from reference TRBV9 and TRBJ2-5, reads DSGVTQTPKHLITATGQRVTLRCSPRSGDLSVYWYQQSLDQGLQFLIQYYNGEERAKGNILERFSAQQFPDLHSELNLSSLELGDSALYFCASSVDFGENQETQYFGPGTRLLVL.

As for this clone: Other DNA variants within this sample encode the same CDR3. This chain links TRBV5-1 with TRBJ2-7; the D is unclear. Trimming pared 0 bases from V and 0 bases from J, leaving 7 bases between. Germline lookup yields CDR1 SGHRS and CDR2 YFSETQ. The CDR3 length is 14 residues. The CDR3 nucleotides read TGCGCCAGCAGCTTGGGAGATAGCTCCTACGAGCAGTACTTC. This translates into CASSLGDSSYEQYF.

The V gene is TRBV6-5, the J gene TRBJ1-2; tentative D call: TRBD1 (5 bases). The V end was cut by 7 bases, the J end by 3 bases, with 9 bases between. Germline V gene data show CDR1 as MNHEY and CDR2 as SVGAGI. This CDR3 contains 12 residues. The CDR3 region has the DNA TGTGCCAGCACCCTAGGGGACTATGGCTACACCTTC. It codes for CASTLGDYGYTF.

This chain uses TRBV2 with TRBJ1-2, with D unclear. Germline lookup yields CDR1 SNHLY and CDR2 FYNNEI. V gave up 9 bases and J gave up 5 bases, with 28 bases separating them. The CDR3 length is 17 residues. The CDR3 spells CASLTHGSDPLRYGYTF. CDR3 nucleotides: TGTGCCAGTCTAACCCATGGGTCAGACCCCTTGAGGTATGGCTACACCTTC. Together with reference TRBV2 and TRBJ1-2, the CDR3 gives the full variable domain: EPEVTQTPSHQVTQMGQEVILRCVPISNHLYFYWYRQILGQKVEFLVSFYNNEISEKSEIFDDQFSVERPDGSNFTLKIRSTKLEDSAMYFCASLTHGSDPLRYGYTFGSGTRLTVV.

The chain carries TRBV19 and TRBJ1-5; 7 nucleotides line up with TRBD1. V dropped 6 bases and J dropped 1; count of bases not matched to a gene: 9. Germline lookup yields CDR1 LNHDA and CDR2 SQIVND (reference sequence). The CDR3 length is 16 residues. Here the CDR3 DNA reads TGTGCCAGTAGCACCCCGGCAGGGGGAAGCAATCAGCCCCAGCATTTT. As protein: CASSTPAGGSNQPQHF.

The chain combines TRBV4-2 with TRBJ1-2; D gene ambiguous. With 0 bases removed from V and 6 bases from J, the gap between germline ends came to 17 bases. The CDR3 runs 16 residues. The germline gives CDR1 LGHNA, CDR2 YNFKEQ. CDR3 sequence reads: CASSQDRNSPPDGYTF. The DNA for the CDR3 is TGTGCCAGCAGCCAAGATAGGAACAGTCCTCCCGATGGCTACACCTTC.

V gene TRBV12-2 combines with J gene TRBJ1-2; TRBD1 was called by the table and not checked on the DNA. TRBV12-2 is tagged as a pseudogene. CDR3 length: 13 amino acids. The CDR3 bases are TGTGCAAGTCGGGAGGACAGGGATTTTGGCTACACCTTC. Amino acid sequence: CASREDRDFGYTF.

CDR3 amino acids: CASSPGTGGSGNTIYF. CDR3 in DNA: TGTGCCAGCAGCCCTGGGACAGGGGGTAGTGGAAACACCATATATTTT. This chain connects TRBV3-1 (or the pseudogene TRBV3-2) to TRBJ1-3; 11 positions match TRBD1. V shed 4 bases, J shed 3 bases, and the junction held 5 bases outside the gene matches. Looked up from germline, CDR1 is LGHDT and CDR2 is YNNKEL (reference sequence). The CDR3 has 16 residues.

CDR3 sequence (DNA): TGTGCCAGCAGCTCGCCCGGGACAGGGTCTTACGAGCAGTACTTC. Protein sequence: CASSSPGTGSYEQYF. V usage is TRBV13 and J usage is TRBJ2-7, with TRBD1 identical over 9 bases. The CDR3 length is 15 residues. Germline values: CDR1 PRHDT, CDR2 FYEKMQ (reference sequence). The J segment lost 4 bases and the V segment lost 4 bases, leaving 8 bases of the junction unmatched. Together with reference TRBV13 and TRBJ2-7, the CDR3 gives the full variable domain: AAGVIQSPRHLIKEKRETATLKCYPIPRHDTVYWYQQGPGQDPQFLISFYEKMQSDKGSIPDRFSAQQFSDYHSELNMSSLELGDSALYFCASSSPGTGSYEQYFGPGTRLTVT.

Written as DNA, the CDR3 is TGTGCCAGCAGTCCCCAACGAGCCAATGAGCAGTTCTTC. Its translation is CASSPQRANEQFF. This chain uses TRBV5-4 with TRBJ2-1; the D is unclear. The V and J ends lost 5 bases and 6 bases respectively, with 12 bases between them. Germline CDR1 reads SGHNT; CDR2 reads YYREEE (reference sequence). CDR3 length equals 13 residues.

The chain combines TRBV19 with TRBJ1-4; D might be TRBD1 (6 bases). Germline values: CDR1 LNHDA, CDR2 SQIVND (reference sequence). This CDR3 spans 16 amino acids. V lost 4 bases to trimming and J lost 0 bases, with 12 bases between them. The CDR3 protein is CASSTRTVATNEKLFF. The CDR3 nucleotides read TGTGCCAGTAGTACGAGGACAGTTGCAACTAATGAAAAACTGTTTTTT. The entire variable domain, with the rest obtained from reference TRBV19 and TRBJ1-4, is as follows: DGGITQSPKYLFRKEGQNVTLSCEQNLNHDAMYWYRQDPGQGLRLIYYSQIVNDFQKGDIAEGYSVSREKKESFPLTVTSAQKNPTAFYLCASSTRTVATNEKLFFGSGTQLSVL.

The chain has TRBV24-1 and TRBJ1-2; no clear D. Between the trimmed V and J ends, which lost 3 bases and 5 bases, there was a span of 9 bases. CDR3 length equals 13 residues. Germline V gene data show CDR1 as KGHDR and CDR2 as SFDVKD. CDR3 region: CATSDSGVYGYTF. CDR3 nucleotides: TGTGCCACCAGTGATAGCGGGGTTTATGGCTACACCTTC.

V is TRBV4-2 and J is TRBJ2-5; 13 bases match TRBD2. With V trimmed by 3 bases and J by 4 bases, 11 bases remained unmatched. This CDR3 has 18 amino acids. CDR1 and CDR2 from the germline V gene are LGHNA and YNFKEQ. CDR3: CASSQGDQTSGGLETQYF. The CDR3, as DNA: TGTGCCAGCAGCCAGGGGGACCAGACTAGCGGGGGGCTAGAGACCCAGTACTTC.

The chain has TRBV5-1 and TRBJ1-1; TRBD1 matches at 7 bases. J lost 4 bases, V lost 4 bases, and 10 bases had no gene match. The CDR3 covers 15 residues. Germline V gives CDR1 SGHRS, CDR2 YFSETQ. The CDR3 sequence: CASSSNRGEGTEAFF. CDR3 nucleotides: TGCGCCAGCAGCAGTAACAGGGGAGAGGGCACTGAAGCTTTCTTT. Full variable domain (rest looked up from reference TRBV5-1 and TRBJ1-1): KAGVTQTPRYLIKTRGQQVTLSCSPISGHRSVSWYQQTPGQGLQFLFEYFSETQRNKGNFPGRFSGRQFSNSRSEMNVSTLELGDSALYLCASSSNRGEGTEAFFGQGTRLTVV.

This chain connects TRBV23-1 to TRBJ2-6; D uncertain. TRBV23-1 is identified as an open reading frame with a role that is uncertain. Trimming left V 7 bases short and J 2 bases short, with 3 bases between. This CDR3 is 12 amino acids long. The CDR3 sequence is CASNTGANVLTF. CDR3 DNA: TGCGCCAGCAACACTGGGGCCAACGTCCTGACTTTC.

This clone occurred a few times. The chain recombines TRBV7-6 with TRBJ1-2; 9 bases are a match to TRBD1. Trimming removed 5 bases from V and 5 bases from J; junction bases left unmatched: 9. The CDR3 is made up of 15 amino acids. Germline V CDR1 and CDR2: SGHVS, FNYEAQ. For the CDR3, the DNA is TGTGCCAGCAGCCCAGAGGGACAGGGATATTATGGCTACACCTTC. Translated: CASSPEGQGYYGYTF.

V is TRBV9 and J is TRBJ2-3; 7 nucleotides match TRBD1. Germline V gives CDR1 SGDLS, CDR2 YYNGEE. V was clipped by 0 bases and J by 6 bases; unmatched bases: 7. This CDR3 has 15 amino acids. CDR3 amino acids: CASSVGGTVQDTQYF. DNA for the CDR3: TGTGCCAGCAGCGTAGGGGGGACAGTTCAGGATACGCAGTATTTT.

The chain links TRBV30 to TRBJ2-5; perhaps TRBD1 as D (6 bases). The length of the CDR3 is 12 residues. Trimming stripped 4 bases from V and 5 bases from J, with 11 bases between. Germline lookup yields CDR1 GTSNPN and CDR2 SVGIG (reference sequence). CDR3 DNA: TGTGCCTGGAACAGGGCCTGGGAGACCCAGTACTTC. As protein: CAWNRAWETQYF.

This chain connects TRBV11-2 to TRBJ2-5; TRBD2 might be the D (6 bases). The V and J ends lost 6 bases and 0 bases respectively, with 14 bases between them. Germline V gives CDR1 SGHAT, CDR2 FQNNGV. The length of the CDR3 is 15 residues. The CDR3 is CASSFGRGNQETQYF. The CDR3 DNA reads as TGTGCCAGCAGTTTCGGGAGAGGGAACCAAGAGACCCAGTACTTC.

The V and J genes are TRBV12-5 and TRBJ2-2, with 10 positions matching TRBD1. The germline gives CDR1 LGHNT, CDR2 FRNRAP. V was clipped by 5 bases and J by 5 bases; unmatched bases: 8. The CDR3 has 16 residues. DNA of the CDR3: TGTGCTAGTGGTCTCGGGGACAGGGGTCGGACCGGGGAGCTGTTTTTT. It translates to CASGLGDRGRTGELFF.

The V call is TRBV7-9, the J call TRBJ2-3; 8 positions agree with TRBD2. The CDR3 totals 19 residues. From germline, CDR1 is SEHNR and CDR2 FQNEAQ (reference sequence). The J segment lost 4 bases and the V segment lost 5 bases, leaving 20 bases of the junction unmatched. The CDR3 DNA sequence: TGTGCCAGCAGCCCAAAACGTGGAATAGCGGGGTGGTGGGCAGATACGCAGTATTTT. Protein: CASSPKRGIAGWWADTQYF.

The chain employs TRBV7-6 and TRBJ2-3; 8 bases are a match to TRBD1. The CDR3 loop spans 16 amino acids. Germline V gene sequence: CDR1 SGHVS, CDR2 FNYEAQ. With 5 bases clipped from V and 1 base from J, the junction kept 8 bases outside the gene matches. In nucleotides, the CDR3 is TGTGCCAGCAGCCTACAGGCGGGACAGGGCACAGATACGCAGTATTTT. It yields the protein CASSLQAGQGTDTQYF.